The next 8 T cell receptor beta chains were all read from a single sample in a study of blood T cells in healthy people across ages. Together with a sample-barcoded 5' primer, a J-beta primer mix was included in a second PCR lasting about 6 to 11 cycles. TCRdb called the 5' RACE reads again in MiXCR, with one record for every CDR3 protein. This sample yields almost 550,000 distinct CDR3 sequences, of which less than 25% are seen a single time; 7.5% to 9% belongs to the top ten. The sample was also linked to a second study, of T cells of mothers and their children.

Material: blood. The receptors were sampled from a boy aged 5-17 years in good health.

This clonotype appeared a few times. The rearrangement links TRBV18 to TRBJ2-7, with TRBD1 matching 12 bases. Losses at the gene ends were 3 bases for V and 6 bases for J; bases not matched to a gene: 3. The CDR3 is 14 residues long. In germline, CDR1 is KGHSH, CDR2 LQKENI. CDR3: CASSPRDRGPEQYF. CDR3 nucleotide sequence: TGTGCCAGCTCACCTAGGGACAGGGGGCCCGAGCAGTACTTC.

This clonotype was recorded a few times. This chain joins TRBV25-1 and TRBJ1-4; 10 bases are a match to TRBD1. This CDR3 region has 15 residues. J lost 8 bases, V lost 3 bases, and 6 bases had no gene match. CDR1 and CDR2 from the germline V gene are MGHDK and SYGVNS. CDR3 in amino acids: CASSDTGTGDEKLFF. DNA for the CDR3: TGTGCCAGCAGTGATACCGGGACAGGGGACGAAAAACTGTTTTTT.

The chain carries TRBV5-1 and TRBJ1-3; D ambiguous. Germline CDR1 and CDR2: SGHRS and YFSETQ. The CDR3 consists of 19 residues. V lost 0 bases, J lost 0 bases, and 19 bases lay in between. CDR3 residues: CASSLVPRQQDYSGNTIYF. CDR3 bases: TGCGCCAGCAGCTTGGTGCCCCGGCAACAAGACTACTCTGGAAACACCATATATTTT.

V usage is TRBV29-1 and J usage is TRBJ2-1, with D unclear. Germline CDR1 is SQVTM and CDR2 is ANQGSEA. There are 13 residues in the CDR3. V shed 1 base and J shed 7 bases, with 11 bases lying between them. CDR3 in DNA: TGCAGCGTTGAAGGTCACCTAAGGAATGAGCAGTTCTTC. It translates to CSVEGHLRNEQFF.

The rearrangement uses TRBV29-1 and TRBJ2-1, with D possibly matching TRBD1 (6 bases). V lost 5 bases to trimming and J lost 8 bases, with 19 bases between them. Germline CDR1 SQVTM, CDR2 ANQGSEA. This CDR3 region has 14 residues. CDR3 DNA: TGCAGCGTTCCAGGGTCTTCCTACAGGGATGAGCAGTTCTTC. As protein: CSVPGSSYRDEQFF.

In its sample, this clonotype was seen a few times. The chain carries TRBV9 and TRBJ2-2; D unresolved. Trimming took 4 bases from V and 3 from J, leaving 10 bases between them. Germline V gene data show CDR1 as SGDLS and CDR2 as YYNGEE. The CDR3 is 14 residues long. The CDR3 loop is CASSPRSYTGELFF. As DNA, the CDR3 is TGTGCCAGCAGCCCCAGGAGTTACACCGGGGAGCTGTTTTTT.

The chain carries TRBV7-9 and TRBJ2-1, with 7 bases identical to TRBD2. The CDR3 covers 11 residues. J gave up 12 bases and V 5 bases, and 4 bases lay outside the gene matches. CDR1 and CDR2 from the germline V gene are SEHNR and FQNEAQ (reference sequence). The CDR3 DNA reads TGTGCCAGCAGCCGGGACTACGGGCAGTTCTTC. This gives the protein CASSRDYGQFF.

There are a few counts of this clonotype. The V gene is TRBV27, the J gene TRBJ2-1; possibly TRBD1 for D (5 bases). The J call is in doubt because the DNA end fits TRBJ2-5 better. This CDR3 spans 15 amino acids. The V gene's germline CDR1 is MNHEY and CDR2 SMNVEV (reference sequence). For the CDR3, the DNA is TGTGCCAGCAGAATAGGGGCAGCACACCAAGAGACCCAGTACTTC. Protein sequence: CASRIGAAHQETQYF.